This T cell receptor beta chain was documented in a study of T cells in Graves' hyperthyroidism and ophthalmopathy. Study information: Before any treatment, at initial diagnosis, peripheral blood was collected. Regarding the study as a whole: Also found in blood were most expanded thyroid clonotypes above 0.001.

Details on this clonotype: Its antigen is currently unknown.

Amplified regions were TCR beta CDR3 sequences from RNA transcripts. HTBI primers were used for first-round RT-PCR of the TCR CDR3. TCRdb redid the calling of the multiplex PCR reads with MiXCR, one entry per CDR3 protein. The sample yields fewer than 700,000 distinct CDR3 sequences, around 15% seen once. Sequencing input: blood. This sequence was found in a woman aged 25-40 years with Graves' hyperthyroidism.

CDR3 DNA: TGTGCCACCAGTGAGGACGCCTTAGAGACCCAGTACTTC. It translates to CATSEDALETQYF. The chain joins TRBV24-1 to TRBJ2-5, with unresolved D. This CDR3 spans 13 amino acids. Germline-derived CDR1 and CDR2 are KGHDR and SFDVKD. V was pared by 4 bases and J by 4 bases, with 9 bases between.